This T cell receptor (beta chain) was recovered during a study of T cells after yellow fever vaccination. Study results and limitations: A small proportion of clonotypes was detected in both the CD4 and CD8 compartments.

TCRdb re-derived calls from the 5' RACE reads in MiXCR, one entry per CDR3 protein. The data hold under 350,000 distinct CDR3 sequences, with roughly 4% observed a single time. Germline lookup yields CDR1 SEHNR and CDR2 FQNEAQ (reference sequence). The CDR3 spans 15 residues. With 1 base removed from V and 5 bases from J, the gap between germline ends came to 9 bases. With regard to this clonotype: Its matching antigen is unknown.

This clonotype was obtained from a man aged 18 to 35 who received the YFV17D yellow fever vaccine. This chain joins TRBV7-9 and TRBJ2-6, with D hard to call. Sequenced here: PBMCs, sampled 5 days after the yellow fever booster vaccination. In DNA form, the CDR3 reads TGTGCCAGCAGCTTAGGTGATATAAGGGCCAACGTCCTGACTTTC. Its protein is CASSLGDIRANVLTF.